The 16 T cell receptor beta chains below all came from one sample that was sequenced in a study of T-cell reconstitution after alpha-beta-depleted transplantation in children. Using unique molecular identifiers, the investigators prepared the TCRbeta library. A single record per CDR3 protein comes from TCRdb applying MiXCR to the PCR reads. The table lists approximately 630,000 distinct CDR3 sequences, under 15% of them singletons, with around 0.8% in the top ten. The specimen comprised PBMCs, sampled before TCRalphabeta/CD19-depleted stem cell transplant. The receptors were gathered from a girl aged 2-10 years with congenital amegakaryocytic thrombocytopenia, due to receive a stem cell transplant.

This clonotype showed up just a few times. CDR3 DNA sequence: TGTGCCACCCGCACGACTAGCTACAATGAGCAGTTCTTC. This translates into CATRTTSYNEQFF. V usage is TRBV15 and J usage is TRBJ2-1; the D gene is possibly TRBD2 (6 bases). V was shortened by 8 bases and J by 3 bases, with 11 bases between the two germline ends. Germline V gene sequence: CDR1 LNHNV, CDR2 YYDKDF (reference sequence). This CDR3 has 13 amino acids.

The V call is TRBV30, the J call TRBJ2-1; the D gene is possibly TRBD2 (6 bases). The CDR3 has 13 amino acids. In germline, CDR1 is GTSNPN, CDR2 SVGIG (reference sequence). Trimming removed 3 bases from V and 3 bases from J, with 9 bases in between. Written as DNA, the CDR3 is TGTGCCTGGAGGCGGGAAATCTACAATGAGCAGTTCTTC. Amino acids: CAWRREIYNEQFF.

This clonotype was picked up many times. V and J are TRBV20-1 and TRBJ2-1, with D possibly being TRBD2 (5 bases). The germline V and J ends were trimmed by 0 bases and 1 base, with 16 bases remaining between them. Germline values: CDR1 DFQATT, CDR2 SNEGSKA (reference sequence). The CDR3 is 17 residues long. The DNA for the CDR3 is TGCAGTGCTAGAGATTTCGGCACTAGTAATTCCTACAATGAGCAGTTCTTC. Translating it yields CSARDFGTSNSYNEQFF.

Only a few counts were recorded for this clonotype. The rearrangement joins TRBV5-1 to TRBJ2-2; D is undetermined. The germline V gene has CDR1 SGHRS and CDR2 YFSETQ. V was trimmed by 5 bases and J by 4 bases, leaving 9 bases between them. The CDR3 runs 13 residues. In DNA form, the CDR3 reads TGCGCCAGCAGGCCTATACGCACCGGGGAGCTGTTTTTT. Protein sequence: CASRPIRTGELFF.

About this clonotype itself: A read error is possible here, since a much larger clone lies one base away. The chain joins TRBV29-1 to TRBJ1-5; D perhaps matches TRBD1 (6 bases). CDR1 is SQVTM, CDR2 ANQGSEA, per germline. The CDR3 loop spans 13 amino acids. The CDR3 loop reads CSVSSGVGQHQHF. As DNA, the CDR3 is TGCAGCGTGTCATCGGGGGTTGGACAGCACCAGCATTTT.

This clonotype was found many times. The rearrangement uses TRBV27 and TRBJ2-3; unclear D gene. V was clipped by 5 bases and J by 2 bases, with 20 bases between them. CDR3 length: 17 amino acids. Germline V gives CDR1 MNHEY, CDR2 SMNVEV (reference sequence). CDR3 loop: CASSPSPTVGFTDTQYF. DNA for the CDR3: TGTGCCAGCAGTCCAAGTCCGACCGTCGGGTTCACAGATACGCAGTATTTT.

This clonotype was seen only a few times. The genes are TRBV25-1 and TRBJ2-2, with D maybe TRBD2 (6 bases). The V end lost 7 bases, the J end lost 6 bases, and 24 bases lay between the germline ends. The CDR3 consists of 17 residues. Germline V gene lookup returns CDR1 MGHDK and CDR2 SYGVNS. CDR3 in amino acids: CASTRQSGGVGAGELFF. The CDR3 DNA sequence: TGTGCCAGCACCCGACAATCCGGGGGAGTGGGTGCCGGGGAGCTGTTTTTT.

The J gene is TRBJ2-3, the V gene TRBV5-1, with 7 bases lining up with TRBD2. The CDR3 totals 15 residues. Germline assignment: CDR1 SGHRS and CDR2 YFSETQ. V was clipped by 4 bases and J by 3 bases; unmatched bases: 8. For the CDR3, the DNA is TGCGCCAGCAGCCGCCCGGGCGGGAGTACAGATACGCAGTATTTT. Translating gives CASSRPGGSTDTQYF.

This clonotype was picked up a small number of times. The chain has TRBV12-3 or TRBV12-4 and TRBJ1-5; 7 nucleotides line up with TRBD1. This CDR3 has 15 amino acids. The trim removed 3 bases at V and 5 bases at J, leaving 7 bases unmatched. The CDR3 is CASSFATGPHQPQHF. The CDR3 nucleotides read TGTGCCAGCAGTTTCGCGACAGGGCCTCATCAGCCCCAGCATTTT.

This clonotype has just a few counts. The genes are TRBV7-2 and TRBJ2-1; no clear D gene. The length of the CDR3 is 15 residues. Trimming cost V 3 bases and J 2 bases, with 11 bases left between them. The germline V gene encodes CDR1 SGHTA and CDR2 FQGNSA. CDR3 loop: CASSFGNLAYNEQFF. CDR3 sequence (DNA): TGTGCCAGCAGCTTCGGTAACCTAGCCTACAATGAGCAGTTCTTC.

This clonotype has only a few counts. The chain carries TRBV15 and TRBJ2-2, with D unresolved. CDR3 length: 16 residues. Germline CDR1 and CDR2: LNHNV and YYDKDF (reference sequence). Trimming removed 2 bases from V and 0 bases from J, with 10 bases in between. The CDR3 here is CATSRLSSSNTGELFF. CDR3 DNA sequence: TGTGCCACCAGCAGATTATCCTCTTCGAACACCGGGGAGCTGTTTTTT.

The sample holds many counts of this clonotype. The gene calls are TRBV6-1 and TRBJ2-1; TRBD2 matches at 7 bases. Germline assignment: CDR1 MNHNS and CDR2 SASEGT. J gave up 6 bases and V 2 bases, and 7 bases lay outside the gene matches. There are 15 residues in the CDR3. The DNA of the CDR3 is TGTGCCAGCAGTGAATCCGCGGGAGAGGGCAATGAGCAGTTCTTC. Its translation: CASSESAGEGNEQFF.

This chain links TRBV20-1 with TRBJ2-5; no definite D call. CDR1 is DFQATT and CDR2 is SNEGSKA in the germline V gene (reference sequence). V was pared by 3 bases and J by 1 base, with 6 bases between. The CDR3 sequence is 12 residues long. CDR3 DNA sequence: TGCAGTGCTAGTCGAGCCCAAGAGACCCAGTACTTC. This encodes CSASRAQETQYF.

This clonotype came up many times. The chain is built from TRBV7-9 and TRBJ2-1; 7 bases line up with TRBD2. Germline V gives CDR1 SEHNR, CDR2 FQNEAQ (reference sequence). This CDR3 spans 17 amino acids. Trimming took 5 bases from V and 3 from J; bases not matched to a gene: 13. The chain's CDR3 is CASSRSEAGVGYNEQFF. The DNA of the CDR3 is TGTGCCAGCAGCCGAAGCGAGGCGGGAGTGGGCTACAATGAGCAGTTCTTC.

The table lists this clonotype with many counts. The CDR3 nucleotides read TGTGCCAGCAGGCAAGATGCCGGGACTGACTCCTACAATGAGCAGTTCTTC. It encodes CASRQDAGTDSYNEQFF. The chain combines TRBV11-2 with TRBJ2-1; the D gene is possibly TRBD2 (6 bases). Trimming took off 6 bases at V and 0 bases at J, with 18 bases between the two ends. The CDR3 spans 17 residues. Germline V gene data show CDR1 as SGHAT and CDR2 as FQNNGV.

CDR3 DNA: TGCAGCGTTTGCACTAGCGGGACGTTCAATGAGCAGTTCTTC. Protein product: CSVCTSGTFNEQFF. The rearrangement joins TRBV29-1 to TRBJ2-1, with 10 bases aligning to TRBD2. The ends lost 5 bases at V and 6 bases at J; junction bases unmatched: 7. This CDR3 has 14 residues. Germline V gene sequence: CDR1 SQVTM, CDR2 ANQGSEA.